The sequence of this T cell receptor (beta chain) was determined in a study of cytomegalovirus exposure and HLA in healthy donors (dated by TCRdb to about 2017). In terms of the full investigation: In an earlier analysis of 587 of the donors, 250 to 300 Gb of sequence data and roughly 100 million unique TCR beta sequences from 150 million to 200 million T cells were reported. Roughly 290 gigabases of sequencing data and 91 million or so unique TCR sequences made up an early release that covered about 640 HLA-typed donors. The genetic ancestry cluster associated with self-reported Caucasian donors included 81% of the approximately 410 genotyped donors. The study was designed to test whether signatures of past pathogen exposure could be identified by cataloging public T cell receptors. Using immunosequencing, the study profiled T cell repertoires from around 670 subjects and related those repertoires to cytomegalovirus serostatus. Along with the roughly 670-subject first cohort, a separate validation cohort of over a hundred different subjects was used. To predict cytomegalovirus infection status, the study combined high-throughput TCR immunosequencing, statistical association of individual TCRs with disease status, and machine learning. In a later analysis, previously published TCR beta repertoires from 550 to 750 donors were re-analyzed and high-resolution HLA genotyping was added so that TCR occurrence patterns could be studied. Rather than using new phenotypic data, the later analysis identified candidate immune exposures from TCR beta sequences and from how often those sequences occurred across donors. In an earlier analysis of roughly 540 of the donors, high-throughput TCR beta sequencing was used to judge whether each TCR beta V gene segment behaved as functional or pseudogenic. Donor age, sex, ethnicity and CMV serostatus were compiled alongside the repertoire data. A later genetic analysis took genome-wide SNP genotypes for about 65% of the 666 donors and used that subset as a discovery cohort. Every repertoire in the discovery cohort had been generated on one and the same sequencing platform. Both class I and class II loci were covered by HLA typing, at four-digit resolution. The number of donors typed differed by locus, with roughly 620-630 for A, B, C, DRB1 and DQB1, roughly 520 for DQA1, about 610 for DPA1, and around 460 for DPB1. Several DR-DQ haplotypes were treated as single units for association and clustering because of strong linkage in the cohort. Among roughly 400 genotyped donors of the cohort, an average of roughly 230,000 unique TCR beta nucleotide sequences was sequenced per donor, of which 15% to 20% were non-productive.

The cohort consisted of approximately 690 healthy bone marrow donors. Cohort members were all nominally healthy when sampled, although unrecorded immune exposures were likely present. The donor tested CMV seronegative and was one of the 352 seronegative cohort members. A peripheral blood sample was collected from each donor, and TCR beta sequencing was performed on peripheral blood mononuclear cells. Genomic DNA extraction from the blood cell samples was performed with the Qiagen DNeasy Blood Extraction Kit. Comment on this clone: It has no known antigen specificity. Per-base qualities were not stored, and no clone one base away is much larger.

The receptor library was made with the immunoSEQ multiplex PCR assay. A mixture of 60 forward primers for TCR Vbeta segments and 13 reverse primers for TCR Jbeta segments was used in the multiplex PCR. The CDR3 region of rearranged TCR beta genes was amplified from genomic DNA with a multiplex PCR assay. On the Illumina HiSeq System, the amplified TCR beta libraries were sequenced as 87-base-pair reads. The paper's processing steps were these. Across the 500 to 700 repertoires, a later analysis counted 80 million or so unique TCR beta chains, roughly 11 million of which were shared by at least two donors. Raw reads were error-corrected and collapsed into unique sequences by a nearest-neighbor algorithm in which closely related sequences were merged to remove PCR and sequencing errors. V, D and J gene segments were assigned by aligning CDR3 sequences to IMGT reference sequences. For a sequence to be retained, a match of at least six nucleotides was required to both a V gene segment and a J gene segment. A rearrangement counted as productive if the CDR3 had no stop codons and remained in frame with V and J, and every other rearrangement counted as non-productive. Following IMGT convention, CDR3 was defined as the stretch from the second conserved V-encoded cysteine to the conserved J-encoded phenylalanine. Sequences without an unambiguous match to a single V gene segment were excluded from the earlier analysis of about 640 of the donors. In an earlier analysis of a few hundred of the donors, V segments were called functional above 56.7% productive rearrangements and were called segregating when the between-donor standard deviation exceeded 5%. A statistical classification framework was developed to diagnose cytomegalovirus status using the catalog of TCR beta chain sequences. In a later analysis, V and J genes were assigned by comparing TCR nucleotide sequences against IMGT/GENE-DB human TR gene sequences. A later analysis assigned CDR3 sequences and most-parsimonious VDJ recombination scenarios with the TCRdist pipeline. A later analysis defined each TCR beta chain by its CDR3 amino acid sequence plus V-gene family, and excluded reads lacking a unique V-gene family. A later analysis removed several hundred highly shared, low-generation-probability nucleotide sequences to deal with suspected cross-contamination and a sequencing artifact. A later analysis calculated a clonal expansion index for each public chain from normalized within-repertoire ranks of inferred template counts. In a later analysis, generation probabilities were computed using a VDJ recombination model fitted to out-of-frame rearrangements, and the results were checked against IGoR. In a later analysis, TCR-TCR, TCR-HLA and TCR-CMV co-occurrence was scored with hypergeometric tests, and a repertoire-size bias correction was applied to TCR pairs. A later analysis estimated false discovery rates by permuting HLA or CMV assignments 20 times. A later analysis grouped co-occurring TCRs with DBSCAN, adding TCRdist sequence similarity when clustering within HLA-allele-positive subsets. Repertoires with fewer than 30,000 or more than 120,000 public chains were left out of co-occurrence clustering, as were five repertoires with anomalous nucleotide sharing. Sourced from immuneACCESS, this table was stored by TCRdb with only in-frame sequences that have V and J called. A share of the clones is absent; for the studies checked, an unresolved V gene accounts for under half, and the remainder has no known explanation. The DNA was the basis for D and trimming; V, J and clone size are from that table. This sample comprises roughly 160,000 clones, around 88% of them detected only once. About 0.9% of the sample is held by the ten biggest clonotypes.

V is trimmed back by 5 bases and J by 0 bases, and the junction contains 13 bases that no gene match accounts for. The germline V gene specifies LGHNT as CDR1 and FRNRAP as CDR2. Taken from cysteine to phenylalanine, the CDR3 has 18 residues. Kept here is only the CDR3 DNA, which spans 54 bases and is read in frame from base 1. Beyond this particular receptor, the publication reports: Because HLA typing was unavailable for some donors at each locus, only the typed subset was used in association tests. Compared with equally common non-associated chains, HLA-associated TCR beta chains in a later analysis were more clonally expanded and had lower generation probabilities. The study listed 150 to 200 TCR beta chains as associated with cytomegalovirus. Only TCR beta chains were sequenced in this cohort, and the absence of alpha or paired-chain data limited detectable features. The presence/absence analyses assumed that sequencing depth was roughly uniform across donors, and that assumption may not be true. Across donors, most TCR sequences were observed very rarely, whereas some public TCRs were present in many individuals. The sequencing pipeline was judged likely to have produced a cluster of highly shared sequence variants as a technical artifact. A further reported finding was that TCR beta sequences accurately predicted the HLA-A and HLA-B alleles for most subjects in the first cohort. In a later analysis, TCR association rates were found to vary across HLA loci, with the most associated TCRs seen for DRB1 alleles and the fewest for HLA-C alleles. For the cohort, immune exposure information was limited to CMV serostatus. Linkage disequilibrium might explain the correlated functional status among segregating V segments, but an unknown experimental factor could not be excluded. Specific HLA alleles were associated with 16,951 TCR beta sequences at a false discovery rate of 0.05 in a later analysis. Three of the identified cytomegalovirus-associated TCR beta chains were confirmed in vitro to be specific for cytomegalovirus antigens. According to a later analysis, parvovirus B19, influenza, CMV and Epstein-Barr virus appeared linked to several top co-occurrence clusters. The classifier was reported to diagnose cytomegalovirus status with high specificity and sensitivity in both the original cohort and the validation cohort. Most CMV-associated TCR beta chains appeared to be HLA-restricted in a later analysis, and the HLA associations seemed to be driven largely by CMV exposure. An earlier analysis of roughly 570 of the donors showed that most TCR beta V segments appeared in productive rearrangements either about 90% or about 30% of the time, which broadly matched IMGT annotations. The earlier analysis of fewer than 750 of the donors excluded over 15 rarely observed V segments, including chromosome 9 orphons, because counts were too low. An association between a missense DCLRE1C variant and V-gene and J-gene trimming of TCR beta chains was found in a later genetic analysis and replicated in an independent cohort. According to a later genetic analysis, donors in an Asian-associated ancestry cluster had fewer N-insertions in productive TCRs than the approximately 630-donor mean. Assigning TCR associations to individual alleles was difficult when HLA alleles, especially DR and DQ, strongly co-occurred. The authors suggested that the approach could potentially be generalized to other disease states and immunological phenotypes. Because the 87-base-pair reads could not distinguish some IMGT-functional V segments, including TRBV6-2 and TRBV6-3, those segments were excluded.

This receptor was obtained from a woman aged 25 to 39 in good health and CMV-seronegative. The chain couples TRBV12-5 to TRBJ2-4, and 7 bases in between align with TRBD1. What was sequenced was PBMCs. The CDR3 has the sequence CASGQHRDSNLAKNIQYF. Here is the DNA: TGTGCTAGTGGTCAACACCGGGACAGCAATTTAGCCAAAAACATTCAGTACTTC. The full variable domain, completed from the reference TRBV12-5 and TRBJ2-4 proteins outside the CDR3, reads DARVTQTPRHKVTEMGQEVTMRCQPILGHNTVFWYRQTMMQGLELLAYFRNRAPLDDSGMPKDRFSAEMPDATLATLKIQPSEPRDSAVYFCASGQHRDSNLAKNIQYFGAGTRLSVL.